Below, one TCR beta chain is given with its context. This entry belongs to a study of blood T cell repertoires in COVID-19. Background on the study: Acute-phase and convalescent COVID-19 samples originated in the United States, Italy and Spain. PBMCs, B-cell-depleted T cells, or T cells were the source of the cDNA or gDNA that made up the material.

In the source study's methods: For nucleated cells, counts were estimated from reference gene primer amplification. Some clones are missing from TCRdb's copy, which holds only in-frame ones; the method was immunoSEQ multiplex PCR. The V and J calls and clone size are taken from that table; D and trimming were inferred from the DNA. The sample lists 80,000 or so clones; approximately 80% were seen once. This clonotype was obtained from a woman in her 70s with acute or convalescent COVID-19. The specimen was peripheral blood.

The CDR3 sequence: CASSQVIDNEQFF. The CDR3 region has the DNA TGCGCCAGCAGCCAAGTTATTGACAATGAGCAGTTCTTC. This chain links TRBV4-1 with TRBJ2-1; D not certain. V was shortened by 1 base and J by 5 bases, with 6 bases between the two germline ends. The CDR3 is 13 residues long. From germline, CDR1 is MGHRA and CDR2 YSYEKL.